A single sample is the source of the 18 T cell receptor beta chains below, sequenced in a study of blood T cell repertoires in COVID-19 (dated by TCRdb to 2020 to 2021). Receptor libraries were prepared by the immunoSEQ multiplex PCR assay. The source is immuneACCESS, and TCRdb retained only in-frame sequences with V and J called. Part of the clones is not carried over; for the studies checked, unresolved V genes explain less than half of this, and the remainder is unexplained. This sample gives roughly 300,000 clones in total; 85% of them show up just once. The ten largest clones represent roughly 15% of the sample. The sequenced sample was peripheral blood. Every receptor here comes from a human donor in a cohort sampled during active COVID-19.

The chain links TRBV7-2 to TRBJ2-7; 11 bases map to TRBD2. Germline values: CDR1 SGHTA, CDR2 FQGNSA. The CDR3 spans 16 residues. With V trimmed by 3 bases and J by 6 bases, 10 bases remained unmatched. The CDR3 sequence is CASSFSSTSGIGEQYF. CDR3 in DNA: TGTGCCAGCAGCTTCAGTTCGACTAGCGGGATTGGCGAGCAGTACTTC.

V gene TRBV6-4 combines with J gene TRBJ2-2; D remains ambiguous. V gave up 4 bases and J gave up 0 bases, with 9 bases separating them. Germline-derived CDR1 and CDR2 are MRHNA and SNTAGT. The CDR3 is 15 amino acids. CDR3 residues: CASSAMPANTGELFF. The CDR3 DNA reads as TGTGCCAGCAGTGCAATGCCGGCGAACACCGGGGAGCTGTTTTTT.

V and J are TRBV7-9 and TRBJ1-3; D possibly corresponds to TRBD1 (5 bases). V was trimmed by 6 bases and J by 2 bases, leaving 8 bases between them. This CDR3 region has 13 residues. CDR1 and CDR2 from the germline V gene are SEHNR and FQNEAQ (reference sequence). The CDR3 sequence is CASRVGAGNTIYF. CDR3 DNA sequence: TGTGCCAGCAGGGTAGGGGCTGGAAACACCATATATTTT.

The rearrangement links TRBV3-1 (or the pseudogene TRBV3-2) to TRBJ1-4, with D maybe TRBD1 (6 bases). V lost 5 bases and J 0 bases, leaving 13 bases between the germline ends. CDR3 size: 16 residues. Germline V gene lookup returns CDR1 LGHDT and CDR2 YNNKEL (reference sequence). Here the CDR3 reads CASSERGAATNEKLFF. The DNA of the CDR3 is TGTGCCAGCAGCGAGCGGGGGGCGGCAACTAATGAAAAACTGTTTTTT.

The V and J genes are TRBV18 and TRBJ2-5; D remains ambiguous. Germline CDR1 and CDR2: KGHSH and LQKENI. Deletions cut 3 bases from V and 1 base from J, with 9 bases between. The CDR3 length is 14 residues. The CDR3 bases are TGTGCCAGCTCACCTCACCCCGGCCAAGAGACCCAGTACTTC. It encodes CASSPHPGQETQYF.

The chain carries TRBV5-1 and TRBJ2-1; no definite D call. The V and J ends lost 3 bases and 6 bases respectively, with 13 bases between them. CDR1 and CDR2 from the germline V gene are SGHRS and YFSETQ. This CDR3 contains 14 residues. This CDR3 is CASSSEIRSNEQFF. The CDR3 DNA reads as TGCGCCAGCAGCTCTGAAATCCGGTCCAATGAGCAGTTCTTC. Full variable domain (missing parts from reference TRBV5-1 and TRBJ2-1): KAGVTQTPRYLIKTRGQQVTLSCSPISGHRSVSWYQQTPGQGLQFLFEYFSETQRNKGNFPGRFSGRQFSNSRSEMNVSTLELGDSALYLCASSSEIRSNEQFFGPGTRLTVL.

The chain employs TRBV4-1 and TRBJ1-4; 10 bases match TRBD1. CDR3 size: 19 residues. Germline V gives CDR1 MGHRA, CDR2 YSYEKL. V lost 4 bases to trimming and J lost 0 bases; unmatched junction nucleotides: 11. This chain's CDR3 is CASSPSGTGAGTTNEKLFF. CDR3 DNA sequence: TGCGCCAGCAGCCCCAGCGGGACAGGGGCGGGTACAACTAATGAAAAACTGTTTTTT.

J is TRBJ2-3 and V is TRBV3-1 (or the pseudogene TRBV3-2); D may be TRBD2 (6 bases). The CDR3 has 15 amino acids. V lost 4 bases and J 5 bases, leaving 16 bases between the germline ends. Germline V gene lookup returns CDR1 LGHDT and CDR2 YNNKEL (reference sequence). The CDR3 sequence: CASSPPGLTLDTQYF. CDR3 DNA sequence: TGTGCCAGCAGCCCTCCGGGACTCACCTTAGATACGCAGTATTTT.

Of note for this clone: The same CDR3 also results from other DNA sequences found in this sample. V is TRBV9 and J is TRBJ1-2; D uncertain. Germline values: CDR1 SGDLS, CDR2 YYNGEE. Trimming cost V 4 bases and J 5 bases, with 12 bases left between them. There are 13 residues in the CDR3. The CDR3 sequence: CASSLTSGYGYTF. CDR3 DNA: TGTGCCAGCAGCCTTACCTCGGGGTATGGCTACACCTTC.

In its sample, this clone was seen a few times. Here the CDR3 reads CACGRDYGYTF. DNA of the CDR3: TGTGCCTGTGGTCGGGACTATGGCTACACCTTC. The chain joins TRBV30 to TRBJ1-2, with D unclear. Trimming took 6 bases from V and 3 from J, leaving 8 bases between them. This CDR3 has 11 amino acids. From germline, CDR1 is GTSNPN and CDR2 SVGIG (reference sequence).

The rearrangement uses TRBV12-3 or TRBV12-4 and TRBJ1-2; D may be TRBD1 (5 bases). CDR3 length equals 12 residues. The V gene lost 6 bases and the J gene lost 6 bases, with 11 bases spanning the gap. In DNA form, the CDR3 reads TGTGCCAGCAGCCAGTCAGGGAATGGCTACACCTTC. Encoded protein: CASSQSGNGYTF.

This clone was seen repeatedly, ten times or more. The chain couples TRBV7-9 to TRBJ2-1, with 9 bases lining up with TRBD2. CDR3 length: 19 residues. Unmatched junction bases numbered 17, after V lost 1 base and J lost 7 bases. Germline CDR1 and CDR2: SEHNR and FQNEAQ (reference sequence). CDR3 in DNA: TGTGCCAGCAGCTTAGATGTTAGCGGGAGCCCAAGGGCAACAAATGAGCAGTTCTTC. Amino acids: CASSLDVSGSPRATNEQFF.

The V gene is TRBV11-2, the J gene TRBJ2-7; TRBD2 agrees at 7 bases. The trim removed 7 bases at V and 4 bases at J, leaving 13 bases unmatched. The CDR3 is 15 residues long. CDR1 and CDR2 (germline): SGHAT, FQNNGV. Here the CDR3 DNA reads TGTGCCAGCACCCCCGGCGGAGCGGGACTATACGAGCAGTACTTC. Translated, it gives CASTPGGAGLYEQYF.

This clone was counted once. Other DNA sequences from this sample encode an identical CDR3 as well. The chain combines TRBV19 with TRBJ2-7, with a weak D call TRBD2 (6 bases). This CDR3 comprises 13 residues. V lost 3 bases, J lost 4 bases, and 10 bases lay in between. CDR1 is LNHDA, CDR2 SQIVND, per germline (reference sequence). The CDR3 protein is CASSMEGKYEQYF. The CDR3 DNA follows: TGTGCCAGTAGTATGGAGGGAAAGTACGAGCAGTACTTC.

V usage is TRBV24-1 and J usage is TRBJ2-1, with 9 bases lining up with TRBD1. CDR3 length: 15 residues. The J segment lost 8 bases and the V segment lost 4 bases, leaving 8 bases of the junction unmatched. Germline V gene sequence: CDR1 KGHDR, CDR2 SFDVKD. The CDR3 DNA is TGTGCCACCAGTGACCTACGGACAGGGGTTGATGAGCAGTTCTTC. Its translation: CATSDLRTGVDEQFF.

This chain links TRBV6-5 with TRBJ2-7, with D possibly matching TRBD1 (5 bases). The germline gives CDR1 MNHEY, CDR2 SVGAGI. V lost 4 bases and J lost 5, with 15 bases in between. The CDR3 is made up of 14 amino acids. The CDR3 here is CASSLLRVSHEQYF. For the CDR3, the DNA is TGTGCCAGCAGTTTACTCAGGGTTTCCCACGAGCAGTACTTC.

This sequence joins TRBV2 and TRBJ2-7; tentative D call: TRBD2 (6 bases). The germline V and J ends were trimmed by 4 bases and 5 bases, with 15 bases remaining between them. The CDR3 contains 14 residues. Germline lookup yields CDR1 SNHLY and CDR2 FYNNEI. CDR3 sequence reads: CASSARTNRNEQYF. CDR3 sequence (DNA): TGTGCCAGCAGTGCTAGGACTAACCGTAACGAGCAGTACTTC.

Points on this clone: The sample has other DNA sequences that encode this CDR3 too. The CDR3, as DNA: TGCAGCGTGCCTCTAGCGGGAGTGGGCGGTGAGCAGTTCTTC. As protein: CSVPLAGVGGEQFF. This chain links TRBV29-1 with TRBJ2-1; 10 bases are shared with TRBD2. This CDR3 contains 14 residues. Germline lookup yields CDR1 SQVTM and CDR2 ANQGSEA. The V and J ends lost 6 bases and 9 bases, in that order; junction bases with no gene match: 11.